These 20 T cell receptor beta chains were sequenced from one sample in a study of cytomegalovirus exposure and HLA in healthy donors. PCR primers comprised 60 Vbeta and 13 Jbeta primers. Some clones are missing from TCRdb's copy, which holds only in-frame ones; the method was immunoSEQ multiplex PCR. The sample yields some 200,000 clones, around 86% seen once. Sequences were obtained from PBMCs. The source is a man aged 35-49 years in good health and CMV-seropositive.

The chain uses TRBV19 and TRBJ1-1, with 10 bases aligning to TRBD1. Germline CDR1 and CDR2: LNHDA and SQIVND (reference sequence). The CDR3 consists of 13 residues. Trimming at V came to 9 bases and at J to 7 bases, leaving 8 bases not matched to a gene. CDR3 sequence: CASRDRGRSEAFF. DNA of the CDR3: TGTGCCAGCCGGGACAGGGGAAGGAGTGAAGCTTTCTTT. Full variable domain (missing parts from reference TRBV19 and TRBJ1-1): DGGITQSPKYLFRKEGQNVTLSCEQNLNHDAMYWYRQDPGQGLRLIYYSQIVNDFQKGDIAEGYSVSREKKESFPLTVTSAQKNPTAFYLCASRDRGRSEAFFGQGTRLTVV.

The V gene is TRBV6-5, the J gene TRBJ1-1; 9 bases map to TRBD1. V gave up 8 bases and J gave up 6 bases; unmatched junction bases: 4. CDR1 and CDR2 from the germline V gene are MNHEY and SVGAGI. This CDR3 contains 12 residues. In nucleotides, the CDR3 is TGTGCCAGCGGAACAGGGGGCGCTGAAGCTTTCTTT. Its protein is CASGTGGAEAFF.

V is TRBV5-1 and J is TRBJ2-5; TRBD1 matches at 8 bases. The tail of the sequence fits TRBJ2-7 better, so the J call may be wrong. CDR1 is SGHRS and CDR2 is YFSETQ in the germline V gene. This CDR3 has 12 amino acids. The CDR3 reads CASRDRTYEQYF. The CDR3, as DNA: TGCGCCAGCCGGGACAGGACCTACGAGCAGTACTTC.

The chain couples TRBV4-1 to TRBJ2-3; possible D gene TRBD2, 6 bases. The CDR3 is made up of 16 amino acids. Germline V lookup: CDR1 MGHRA, CDR2 YSYEKL. V lost 2 bases, J lost 2 bases, and 14 bases lay in between. The CDR3, as DNA: TGCGCCAGCAGCCAATTTTGGGGGGACCTCACAGATACGCAGTATTTT. Residues: CASSQFWGDLTDTQYF.

The genes are TRBV4-3 and TRBJ1-5, with D uncertain. Trimming shortened V by 0 bases and J by 2 bases, and 8 bases separated the two germline ends. CDR3 length: 15 residues. Germline assignment: CDR1 LGHNA and CDR2 YSLEER. CDR3 sequence reads: CASSQEGVGNQPQHF. DNA of the CDR3: TGCGCCAGCAGCCAAGAGGGAGTAGGCAATCAGCCCCAGCATTTT.

This chain connects TRBV5-6 to TRBJ1-3; TRBD1 matches 8 bases. Germline V gives CDR1 SGHDT, CDR2 YYEEEE. The length of the CDR3 is 17 residues. The J segment lost 2 bases and the V segment lost 4 bases, leaving 11 bases of the junction unmatched. The CDR3 loop is CASSPGQATSAGNTIYF. DNA of the CDR3: TGTGCCAGCAGCCCGGGACAGGCCACCTCCGCTGGAAACACCATATATTTT.

This chain links TRBV18 with TRBJ2-3; D is unclear. V gave up 3 bases and J gave up 6 bases, with 4 bases separating them. There are 11 residues in the CDR3. Germline V gives CDR1 KGHSH, CDR2 LQKENI. This chain's CDR3 is CASSPQDTQYF. As DNA, the CDR3 is TGTGCCAGCTCACCGCAGGATACGCAGTATTTT.

The chain carries TRBV25-1 and TRBJ1-2, with D possibly matching TRBD1 (5 bases). Trimming took 1 base from V and 3 from J, leaving 9 bases between them. CDR1 and CDR2 (germline): MGHDK, SYGVNS. This CDR3 spans 14 amino acids. CDR3 amino acids: CASSEFARDYGYTF. The CDR3 nucleotides read TGTGCCAGCAGTGAATTCGCCAGGGACTATGGCTACACCTTC.

This clone has a single count. This chain joins TRBV9 and TRBJ2-5; 8 nucleotides line up with TRBD2. The germline V gene encodes CDR1 SGDLS and CDR2 YYNGEE. Losses at the gene ends were 0 bases for V and 5 bases for J; bases not matched to a gene: 3. The CDR3 extends over 14 amino acids. The CDR3 protein is CASSVGPGGETQYF. The CDR3 coding sequence is TGTGCCAGCAGCGTAGGGCCGGGGGGGGAGACCCAGTACTTC. The whole variable domain, remainder taken from reference TRBV9 and TRBJ2-5, is DSGVTQTPKHLITATGQRVTLRCSPRSGDLSVYWYQQSLDQGLQFLIQYYNGEERAKGNILERFSAQQFPDLHSELNLSSLELGDSALYFCASSVGPGGETQYFGPGTRLLVL.

This sequence joins TRBV6-6 and TRBJ1-5, with no clear D. The length of the CDR3 is 14 residues. Germline-derived CDR1 and CDR2 are MNHNY and SVGAGI (reference sequence). V was cut by 10 bases and J by 4 bases, with 17 bases left in between. The CDR3 DNA sequence: TGTGCCACCGACCGGAGGACTGAAAATCAGCCCCAGCATTTT. It codes for CATDRRTENQPQHF.

This chain connects TRBV19 to TRBJ1-5, with 7 positions matching TRBD1. The CDR3 covers 13 residues. The germline V gene has CDR1 LNHDA and CDR2 SQIVND (reference sequence). V lost 9 bases to trimming and J lost 3 bases; unmatched junction nucleotides: 5. This CDR3 reads CASAGTANQPQHF. The DNA for the CDR3 is TGTGCCAGCGCCGGGACAGCCAATCAGCCCCAGCATTTT.

This sequence joins TRBV5-6 and TRBJ2-3; 8 nucleotides line up with TRBD1. There are 15 residues in the CDR3. The V and J ends lost 4 bases and 1 base, in that order; junction bases with no gene match: 5. CDR1 and CDR2 from the germline V gene are SGHDT and YYEEEE. The CDR3 DNA reads as TGTGCCAGCAGCCCCCAGGGGGCTGGCACAGATACGCAGTATTTT. This encodes CASSPQGAGTDTQYF.

The J gene is TRBJ1-5, the V gene TRBV30; D perhaps matches TRBD1 (5 bases). CDR3 length equals 16 residues. Trimming shortened V by 8 bases and J by 1 base, and 21 bases separated the two germline ends. Germline assignment: CDR1 GTSNPN and CDR2 SVGIG (reference sequence). In nucleotides, the CDR3 is TGTGCCGCGAAGGGGCTCAATCTGGGGAGCAATCAGCCCCAGCATTTT. Its translation is CAAKGLNLGSNQPQHF.

The chain joins TRBV18 to TRBJ2-4; the D is unclear. Per germline, CDR1 KGHSH and CDR2 LQKENI. With 5 bases removed from V and 4 bases from J, the gap between germline ends came to 9 bases. CDR3 length: 13 residues. The CDR3 sequence: CASSTEIKNIQYF. The CDR3 nucleotides read TGTGCCAGCTCAACCGAGATAAAAAACATTCAGTACTTC.

The chain couples TRBV9 to TRBJ2-5, with a tentative D call TRBD2 (6 bases). V lost 4 bases to trimming and J lost 5 bases, with 21 bases between them. The CDR3 has 16 residues. CDR1 is SGDLS, CDR2 YYNGEE, per germline. The CDR3 DNA sequence: TGTGCCAGCAGCCCCGTTTCTGGCACGGGGGTGGAGACCCAGTACTTC. Translated, it gives CASSPVSGTGVETQYF.

This clone was recorded a few times. This chain joins TRBV27 and TRBJ2-7; tentative D call: TRBD1 (6 bases). Trimming took 3 bases from V and 2 from J, leaving 8 bases between them. From germline, CDR1 is MNHEY and CDR2 SMNVEV (reference sequence). The CDR3 covers 13 residues. CDR3 residues: CASSFPGAYEQYF. In nucleotides, the CDR3 is TGTGCCAGCAGTTTCCCAGGGGCCTACGAGCAGTACTTC.

This clone appeared once. The chain is built from TRBV7-2 and TRBJ2-7; 8 bases line up with TRBD1. This CDR3 region has 14 residues. Germline CDR1 is SGHTA and CDR2 is FQGNSA. After removal of 5 bases from V and 2 bases from J, the junction contained 5 bases not matched to a gene. CDR3: CASSETGQAYEQYF. In DNA, the CDR3 is TGTGCCAGCAGCGAAACGGGACAGGCCTACGAGCAGTACTTC.

The chain recombines TRBV2 with TRBJ2-1; the D is unclear. Trimming stripped 8 bases from V and 6 bases from J, with 8 bases between. This CDR3 is 11 amino acids long. Germline values: CDR1 SNHLY, CDR2 FYNNEI. This CDR3 is CASHLSNEQFF. DNA for the CDR3: TGTGCCAGCCACCTCAGCAATGAGCAGTTCTTC.

The chain recombines TRBV28 with TRBJ1-2; 8 nucleotides align to TRBD1. In germline, CDR1 is MDHEN, CDR2 SYDVKM. The CDR3 is made up of 15 amino acids. The V and J ends lost 7 bases and 0 bases, in that order; junction bases with no gene match: 7. DNA of the CDR3: TGTGCCAGCAAAACAGGGGGGGGCACTAACTATGGCTACACCTTC. It specifies CASKTGGGTNYGYTF.

The chain carries TRBV12-5 and TRBJ2-1, with D uncertain. With 0 bases removed from V and 8 bases from J, the gap between germline ends came to 11 bases. Germline loops: CDR1 LGHNT, CDR2 FRNRAP. The CDR3 covers 14 residues. The CDR3 here is CASGLVPGFDEQFF. In DNA, the CDR3 is TGTGCTAGTGGTTTGGTACCCGGGTTCGATGAGCAGTTCTTC.